Listed below are T cell receptor beta chains from one sample, sequenced in a study of T-cell memory formation after mild COVID-19. TCRdb re-called the 5' RACE reads through MiXCR, storing one row per CDR3 protein. Found here are 150,000 to 200,000 distinct CDR3 sequences, roughly 15% of them singletons; the top ten hold roughly 13%. Sequencing was done on a sample of PBMCs or a T cell subset sorted from them (not recorded which). These receptors all stem from an adult woman who had mild COVID-19 (a few samples of this study predate the infection). Cell type and time point are not known. Both conserved end residues are part of each CDR3. D genes are given only for firm matches. Expanded clones are given a class, and other clones once, few, many or no size at all.

>TRBV24-1|.|.|16|TRBJ1-2
TGTGCCACCAGTGCGGGACTCGAGAAGTCGGGCTATGGCTACACCTTC
CATSAGLEKSGYGYTF
>TRBV5-4|.|.|15|TRBJ2-5
TGTGCCAGCAGCACAATCTGGACCACCCGCGAGACCCAGTACTTC
CASSTIWTTRETQYF
>TRBV19|.|few|13|TRBJ1-1
TGTGCCAGTAAGGATTTGGACTACACTGAAGCTTTCTTT
CASKDLDYTEAFF
>TRBV4-2|TRBD2|few|18|TRBJ2-3
TGTGCCAGCAGCCAAACCTCCGTTAGCGGGGGGGACGGAGATACGCAGTATTTT
CASSQTSVSGGDGDTQYF
>TRBV14|.|.|14|TRBJ2-1
TGTGCCAGCAGCCCAGGGGGGGCCTACAATGAGCAGTTCTTC
CASSPGGAYNEQFF
>TRBV5-5|.|.|13|TRBJ1-1
TGTGCCAGCAGCTTGCCGGGGGCCACTGAAGCTTTCTTT
CASSLPGATEAFF
>TRBV24-1|.|.|16|TRBJ2-1
TGTGCCACCAGTGATTTAGCGGAAAGCTCCTACAATGAGCAGTTCTTC
CATSDLAESSYNEQFF
>TRBV6-2/TRBV6-3|.|few|14|TRBJ2-1
TGTGCCAGCAGTCCCTCACGGTGGGTCGGTGAGCAGTTCTTC
CASSPSRWVGEQFF
>TRBV18|.|.|16|TRBJ2-7
TGTGCCAGCTCACCGGTGGTGGGACAAATTCCTAACGAGCAGTACTTC
CASSPVVGQIPNEQYF
>TRBV4-3|.|few|15|TRBJ2-1
TGCGCCAGCAGCCAATACCGGGGTTCGACAGAGGAGCAGTTCTTC
CASSQYRGSTEEQFF
>TRBV10-3|.|.|16|TRBJ1-5
TGTGCCATCAGTGAGTCCCTCCGATATAGCAATCAGCCCCAGCATTTT
CAISESLRYSNQPQHF
>TRBV24-1|.|few|14|TRBJ2-1
TGTGCCACCAGAGGGACGGCTCCCCACAATGAGCAGTCCTTC
CATRGTAPHNEQSF
>TRBV12-3/TRBV12-4|.|many|14|TRBJ2-1
TGTGCCAGCAGTGTGTGGAGGACGTCGGAAGAGCAGTTCTTC
CASSVWRTSEEQFF
>TRBV6-2/TRBV6-3|TRBD2|.|13|TRBJ2-7
TGTGCCAGTGCTGAAGCGGGGGGCCACGAGCAGTACTTC
CASAEAGGHEQYF
>TRBV12-3/TRBV12-4|TRBD2|few|16|TRBJ2-2
TGTGCCAGCAGTTCCCCGGGGCTAGCGGGGGCCGGGGAGCTGTTTTTT
CASSSPGLAGAGELFF
>TRBV7-9|TRBD1|.|13|TRBJ1-5
TGTGCCAGCAGCCGCCAGGGGGAAGGGCCCCAGCATTTT
CASSRQGEGPQHF
>TRBV15|.|few|15|TRBJ2-3
TGTGCCACCAGCAGAGATAGGAGGAGTGTCGATACGCAGTATTTT
CATSRDRRSVDTQYF
>TRBV5-1|TRBD2|.|15|TRBJ2-5
TGCGCCAGCAGCTTGCTGGCGGGGGGACAAGAGACCCAGTACTTC
CASSLLAGGQETQYF
>TRBV7-2|TRBD1|.|15|TRBJ2-1
TGTGCCAGCAGCCCCAGGGACAGGGTCGGCAATGAGCAGTTCTTC
CASSPRDRVGNEQFF
>TRBV9|TRBD2|.|15|TRBJ2-1
TGTGCCAGCAGCGTAGCTGCGGGGGGTTACAATGAGCAGTTCTTC
CASSVAAGGYNEQFF
>TRBV20-1|.|.|13|TRBJ2-7
TGCAGTGTACCCAGGGGCCTCAGCTACGAGCAGTACTTC
CSVPRGLSYEQYF
>TRBV4-1|TRBD1|.|15|TRBJ2-3
TGCGCCAGCAGGTACGGGACAGGGGGCACAGATACGCAGTATTTT
CASRYGTGGTDTQYF
>TRBV6-4|.|.|11|TRBJ1-2
TGTGCCAGCGTGCCGGGTCAAGGCTACACCTTC
CASVPGQGYTF
>TRBV6-6|.|.|15|TRBJ1-1
TGTGCCAGCAGTTACTCCGGACAGCGGAACACTGAAGCTTTCTTT
CASSYSGQRNTEAFF
>TRBV9|.|.|15|TRBJ2-1
TGTGCCAGCAGCGTAGCGGGGACTTCTTACAATGAGCAGTTCTTC
CASSVAGTSYNEQFF
>TRBV20-1|.|.|13|TRBJ1-1
TGCAGTTTGGGGGCGCTTGGTTTCTCTGAAGCTTTCTTT
CSLGALGFSEAFF
>TRBV12-1|.|.|14|TRBJ1-5
TGTGCCAGCAGCTTCCAGGGGAGCAATCAGCCCCAGCATTTT
CASSFQGSNQPQHF
>TRBV5-6|.|few|15|TRBJ2-5
TGTGCCAGCAGCACCCCCAGGGGATTTGGGGAGACCCAGTACTTC
CASSTPRGFGETQYF
>TRBV27|TRBD2|few|17|TRBJ2-1
TGTGCCAGCAGTTTTCTTCCGCCGGGACTAGCGTTAAATGAGCAGTTCTTC
CASSFLPPGLALNEQFF
>TRBV7-3|TRBD1|.|17|TRBJ1-6
TGTGCCAGCAGCCCCCCCGTGCCCGGGACAGATAATTCACCCCTCCACTTT
CASSPPVPGTDNSPLHF
>TRBV6-6|.|few|11|TRBJ2-1
TGTGCCAGCAGCCCCTGGGATGAGCAGTTCTTC
CASSPWDEQFF
>TRBV14|.|.|16|TRBJ2-3
TGTGCCAGCAGCCGGTTACAGGGATTGGGAGCAGATACGCAGTATTTT
CASSRLQGLGADTQYF
>TRBV6-5|.|few|14|TRBJ1-5
TGTGCCAGCAGTTCGGGGGTTTCCTCTCAGCCCCAGCATTTT
CASSSGVSSQPQHF
>TRBV11-1|.|.|15|TRBJ2-5
TGTGCCAGCAGCTCCTGGGCTCCCGGTCAAGAGACCCAGTACTTC
CASSSWAPGQETQYF
>TRBV5-5|.|.|15|TRBJ1-2
TGTGCCAGCACCAGAAATCCAACGGGAAGGGATGGCTACACCTTC
CASTRNPTGRDGYTF
>TRBV6-2/TRBV6-3|.|.|14|TRBJ2-1
TGTGCCAGCAGTTACAGGACCGCTTGGAATGAGCAGTTCTTC
CASSYRTAWNEQFF
>TRBV15|.|.|15|TRBJ1-6
TGTGCCACCAGCAGAGTGGGGTCTCCTAATTCACCCCTCCACTTT
CATSRVGSPNSPLHF
>TRBV15|TRBD2|few|18|TRBJ2-3
TGTGCCACCAGCAGCACGACTAGCGGAGTCCCAAGCACAGATACGCAGTATTTT
CATSSTTSGVPSTDTQYF
>TRBV6-2/TRBV6-3|.|few|17|TRBJ2-1
TGTGCCAGCAGTTACTCGAGGCTAGCGTCGACCTACAATGAGCAGTTCTTC
CASSYSRLASTYNEQFF
>TRBV12-3/TRBV12-4|TRBD2|.|17|TRBJ2-1
TGTGCCAGCAGTCTTCGGAGAGCGGGGGATCCCTACAATGAGCAGTTCTTC
CASSLRRAGDPYNEQFF
>TRBV7-9|.|.|14|TRBJ1-4
TGTGCCAGCAGCACGGGACACTCTAATGAAAAACTGTTTTTT
CASSTGHSNEKLFF
>TRBV10-3|TRBD2|few|17|TRBJ2-5
TGTGCCATCAGTGAGACCTTACTAGCGGGGGGGCTAGAGACCCAGTACTTC
CAISETLLAGGLETQYF
>TRBV5-1|TRBD1|.|14|TRBJ1-6
TGCGCCAGCAGCCTGGACAGGACTAATTCACCCCTCCACTTT
CASSLDRTNSPLHF